What follows are 21 T cell receptor beta chains derived from one specimen sequenced in a study of regulatory T cells in long-lasting Graves disease. Time point described: persistent/refractory GD, antithyroid drugs over 5 years with positive TRAb. Researchers made the TCR library from RNA that was extracted from PBMCs. Combining iRepertoire HTBI primers with Arm-PCR of CDR3 regions, the authors built TCR beta libraries. TCRdb itself ran the multiplex PCR reads through MiXCR, one entry per CDR3 protein. The table lists about 470,000 distinct CDR3 sequences, around 21% of them singletons. Specimen: peripheral blood mononuclear cells (PBMCs), collected when the disease was refractory, from a patient treated with antithyroid drugs. The receptors shown here come from a female donor with Graves disease.

This rearrangement joins TRBV30 to TRBJ2-7; D is ambiguous. The germline V and J ends were trimmed by 2 bases and 2 bases, with 10 bases remaining between them. The CDR3 runs to 13 residues. The germline gives CDR1 GTSNPN, CDR2 SVGIG (reference sequence). The CDR3 DNA is TGTGCCTGGAGTAACGAGCTAGCCTACGAGCAGTACTTC. Amino acids: CAWSNELAYEQYF.

As regards this clonotype: Relative to the germline gene, one junction end is altered; a read error may explain this. The chain combines TRBV14 with TRBJ2-7, with a weak D call TRBD2 (5 bases). CDR1 is SGHDN, CDR2 FVKESK, per germline. The CDR3 sequence is 14 residues long. CDR3 in amino acids: CASSQEGGLLERYF. CDR3 sequence (DNA): TGTGCCAGCAGCCAAGAAGGAGGCCTACTCGAGCGGTACTTC.

This clonotype was recorded a few times. CDR3 residues: CASSHGTSSDEQYF. The CDR3 DNA reads TGTGCCAGCAGCCACGGGACTAGCAGCGACGAGCAGTACTTC. The rearrangement uses TRBV4-2 and TRBJ2-7, with 9 bases identical to TRBD2. The CDR3 has 14 residues. Per the germline V gene, CDR1 is LGHNA and CDR2 is YNFKEQ. With V trimmed by 3 bases and J by 5 bases, 5 bases remained unmatched.

The chain links TRBV27 to TRBJ2-7; D might be TRBD1 or TRBD2, each matching 6 bases. V was trimmed by 5 bases and J by 5 bases, leaving 16 bases between them. There are 14 residues in the CDR3. Germline assignment: CDR1 MNHEY and CDR2 SMNVEV (reference sequence). CDR3 in amino acids: CASSASRRGDEQYF. For the CDR3, the DNA is TGTGCCAGCAGTGCATCCCGGAGGGGGGACGAGCAGTACTTC.

This clonotype was observed a few times. With a much larger clone just one base away, this may be a read error. This chain joins TRBV6-1 and TRBJ2-7; 9 bases match TRBD2. The CDR3 length is 14 residues. Germline CDR1 and CDR2: MNHNS and SASEGT. The CDR3 DNA sequence: TGTGCCTGCAGACCCCCGGGACTAGCCCACGAGCAGTACTTC. It encodes CACRPPGLAHEQYF.

This clonotype showed up just a few times. CDR3 protein: CASSTGIINEQYF. For the CDR3, the DNA is TGTGCCAGTAGTACAGGGATTATCAACGAGCAGTACTTC. The chain combines TRBV19 with TRBJ2-7, with D possibly matching TRBD1 (5 bases). Germline-derived CDR1 and CDR2 are LNHDA and SQIVND (reference sequence). The CDR3 spans 13 residues. Trimming left V 4 bases short and J 5 bases short, with 12 bases between.

This clonotype has a single count. A much bigger clone sits one base away, suggesting this may be a read error. V is TRBV30 and J is TRBJ1-5; D gene ambiguous. Germline CDR1 is GTSNPN and CDR2 is SVGIG (reference sequence). There are 15 residues in the CDR3. CDR3 sequence (DNA): TGTGCCTGGAGTCATCGGGTTGTTAGCAGTCAGCCCCAGCATTTT. It encodes CAWSHRVVSSQPQHF. Full variable domain (rest looked up from reference TRBV30 and TRBJ1-5): SQTIHQWPATLVQPVGSPLSLECTVEGTSNPNLYWYRQAAGRGLQLLFYSVGIGQISSEVPQNLSASRPQDRQFILSSKKLLLSDSGFYLCAWSHRVVSSQPQHFGDGTRLSIL.

This clonotype was seen many times. The chain combines TRBV12-3 or TRBV12-4 with TRBJ2-7, with TRBD2 identical over 8 bases. This CDR3 contains 13 residues. V lost 5 bases, J lost 6 bases, and 6 bases stayed unmatched. This CDR3 reads CASSTRGGGEQYF. The CDR3 DNA reads as TGTGCCAGCAGTACCCGGGGGGGGGGCGAGCAGTACTTC.

The table lists this clonotype with a few counts. The chain carries TRBV28 and TRBJ2-4; D may be TRBD2 (6 bases). Between the trimmed V and J ends, which lost 6 bases and 0 bases, there was a span of 12 bases. Germline V gene lookup returns CDR1 MDHEN and CDR2 SYDVKM. CDR3 size: 15 residues. CDR3 in amino acids: CASRGPGLAKNIQYF. The CDR3 nucleotides read TGTGCCAGCAGGGGACCGGGACTAGCCAAAAACATTCAGTACTTC.

This clonotype was seen a few times. The chain employs TRBV19 and TRBJ1-1; D uncertain. This CDR3 is built from 13 residues. Trimming shortened V by 2 bases and J by 1 base, and 5 bases separated the two germline ends. CDR1 and CDR2 (germline): LNHDA, SQIVND (reference sequence). CDR3 nucleotides: TGTGCCAGTAGTATATACAAGAACACTGAAGCTTTCTTT. This sequence encodes CASSIYKNTEAFF.

This clonotype was found many times. The chain recombines TRBV20-1 with TRBJ2-7; TRBD2 matches at 8 bases. Germline lookup yields CDR1 DFQATT and CDR2 SNEGSKA (reference sequence). The CDR3 is 14 residues long. Unmatched junction bases numbered 2, after V lost 0 bases and J lost 1 base. CDR3 loop: CSARDRGRSYEQYF. CDR3 in DNA: TGCAGTGCTAGAGATCGCGGGAGGTCCTACGAGCAGTACTTC.

This clonotype was counted a single time. CDR3 DNA: TGTGCCAGCACCAATTCAGCAGTGGATACGCAGTATTTT. Translation gives CASTNSAVDTQYF. The genes are TRBV5-4 and TRBJ2-3; no definite D call. The CDR3 has 13 amino acids. V was trimmed by 6 bases and J by 6 bases, leaving 14 bases between them. From germline, CDR1 is SGHNT and CDR2 YYREEE (reference sequence).

This clonotype was counted a few times. The CDR3 loop reads CASSKRDLQETQYF. The CDR3 DNA is TGTGCCAGTAGTAAAAGGGACTTACAAGAGACCCAGTACTTC. V is TRBV19 and J is TRBJ2-5; possibly TRBD2 for D (6 bases). The CDR3 extends over 14 amino acids. V was trimmed by 4 bases and J by 2 bases, leaving 11 bases between them. Germline CDR1 and CDR2: LNHDA and SQIVND (reference sequence). The complete variable domain, with remaining parts taken from reference TRBV19 and TRBJ2-5, reads DGGITQSPKYLFRKEGQNVTLSCEQNLNHDAMYWYRQDPGQGLRLIYYSQIVNDFQKGDIAEGYSVSREKKESFPLTVTSAQKNPTAFYLCASSKRDLQETQYFGPGTRLLVL.

The genes are TRBV6-1 and TRBJ2-1, with 11 bases fitting TRBD2. This CDR3 region has 16 residues. Germline-derived CDR1 and CDR2 are MNHNS and SASEGT. The V and J ends lost 2 bases and 8 bases, in that order; junction bases with no gene match: 8. CDR3 amino acids: CASSEWRTSGLDEQFF. The CDR3 coding sequence is TGTGCCAGCAGTGAATGGAGGACTAGCGGGTTGGATGAGCAGTTCTTC.

In its sample, this clonotype was seen many times. The rearrangement links TRBV3-1 to TRBJ2-7; 7 bases line up with TRBD1. The germline CDR1 and CDR2 sequences are LGHDT and YNNKEL (reference sequence). V dropped 5 bases and J dropped 0; count of bases not matched to a gene: 7. This CDR3 has 15 amino acids. The CDR3 region is CASSEGQFSSYEQYF. The CDR3 region has the DNA TGTGCCAGCAGCGAGGGACAGTTTAGCTCCTACGAGCAGTACTTC.

This clonotype was counted a few times. CDR3 coding DNA: TGTGCCAGCAGCTTAAGAGTAGCGGGCACCGGGGAGCTGTTTTTT. Its translation: CASSLRVAGTGELFF. The rearrangement links TRBV7-3 to TRBJ2-2; TRBD2 aligns across 7 bases. The CDR3 loop spans 15 amino acids. The ends lost 1 base at V and 4 bases at J; junction bases unmatched: 3. Germline CDR1 and CDR2: SGHTA and FQGTGA.

This clonotype showed up just a few times. V usage is TRBV6-1 and J usage is TRBJ1-6, with D unresolved. V lost 7 bases to trimming and J lost 11 bases, with 12 bases between them. This CDR3 comprises 12 residues. Germline V CDR1 and CDR2: MNHNS, SASEGT. The CDR3 loop is CASTTLLAPLHF. The CDR3, as DNA: TGTGCCAGCACCACGCTTCTGGCACCCCTCCACTTT.

The V and J genes are TRBV20-1 and TRBJ2-3; TRBD2 aligns across 12 bases. The CDR3 is made up of 15 amino acids. Germline V gives CDR1 DFQATT, CDR2 SNEGSKA (reference sequence). V shed 6 bases and J 6 bases; nucleotides not matched to a gene: 10. CDR3 protein: CSATSPSGRADTQYF. The DNA for the CDR3 is TGCAGTGCAACCTCTCCTAGCGGGAGGGCGGATACGCAGTATTTT.

This clonotype was detected only a few times. This chain links TRBV5-1 with TRBJ2-7, with 7 bases lining up with TRBD1. The germline gives CDR1 SGHRS, CDR2 YFSETQ. The CDR3 runs 15 residues. V was clipped by 4 bases and J by 4 bases; unmatched bases: 11. The CDR3 DNA is TGCGCCAGCAGCCAGACTACAGGGGTTCCGTACGAGCAGTACTTC. Its protein is CASSQTTGVPYEQYF.

The chain couples TRBV27 to TRBJ2-7, with a tentative D call TRBD2 (5 bases). The CDR3 length is 15 residues. The germline CDR1 and CDR2 sequences are MNHEY and SMNVEV (reference sequence). V was clipped by 0 bases and J by 4 bases, with 13 bases between them. The DNA for the CDR3 is TGTGCCAGCAGTTTATCGCGGGCCTCCGAATACGAGCAGTACTTC. Translation: CASSLSRASEYEQYF.

This clonotype was seen a handful of times. The rearrangement links TRBV19 to TRBJ2-7; maybe TRBD1 (6 bases). Trimming removed 3 bases from V and 3 bases from J, with 15 bases in between. CDR1 is LNHDA and CDR2 is SQIVND in the germline V gene (reference sequence). CDR3 length: 15 amino acids. CDR3 DNA: TGTGCCAGTAGTATGGCAGGGGACGCCTTCTACGAGCAGTACTTC. Translation: CASSMAGDAFYEQYF.